The T cell receptor beta chain described here comes from a study of cytomegalovirus exposure and HLA in healthy donors. The V end lost 0 bases, the J end lost 1 base, and 11 bases lay between the germline ends. This CDR3 is built from 15 residues. CDR1 is SGHNT and CDR2 is YYREEE in the germline V gene (reference sequence). 60 Vbeta and 13 Jbeta primers were used in PCR. TCRdb's copy holds only in-frame clones and misses some; the assay was immunoSEQ multiplex PCR. The sample lists 180,000 or so clones; more than 70% were seen once. The chain carries TRBV5-4 and TRBJ2-7; tentative D call: TRBD2 (5 bases). Source material: PBMCs. This sequence originates from a male donor in good health and CMV-seronegative. CDR3 nucleotides: TGTGCCAGCAGCTTGGTTGGTCCGGGATCCTACGAGCAGTACTTC. Protein: CASSLVGPGSYEQYF.